This TCR beta chain was identified during a study of T cell responses to AZD1222 COVID-19 vaccine. Looking at the study overall: Second-dose recipients at about 4 or about 12 weeks were treated as one pooled group. Study-wide results and caveats: The donors showed a predominance of white British ancestry and of females, with possible underestimation of clonal diversity.

Here immunoSEQ multiplex PCR was the method, and the copy in TCRdb shows in-frame clones only, minus some. Altogether 150,000 or so clones are present, about 92% being singletons, with the ten largest covering about 2.1%. In germline, CDR1 is MNHEY, CDR2 SVGAGI. The CDR3 loop spans 15 amino acids. The V gene lost 6 bases and the J gene lost 5 bases, with 16 bases spanning the gap. About this clone itself: What it recognizes is unknown.

The input for sequencing was peripheral blood, taken on day 0 of AZD1222 vaccination. The rearrangement links TRBV6-5 to TRBJ1-4; D is unresolved. The receptor was derived from an adult in good health. CDR3 in amino acids: CASSYKGLQNEKLFF. In DNA, the CDR3 is TGTGCCAGCAGCTATAAAGGGTTGCAAAATGAAAAACTGTTTTTT.